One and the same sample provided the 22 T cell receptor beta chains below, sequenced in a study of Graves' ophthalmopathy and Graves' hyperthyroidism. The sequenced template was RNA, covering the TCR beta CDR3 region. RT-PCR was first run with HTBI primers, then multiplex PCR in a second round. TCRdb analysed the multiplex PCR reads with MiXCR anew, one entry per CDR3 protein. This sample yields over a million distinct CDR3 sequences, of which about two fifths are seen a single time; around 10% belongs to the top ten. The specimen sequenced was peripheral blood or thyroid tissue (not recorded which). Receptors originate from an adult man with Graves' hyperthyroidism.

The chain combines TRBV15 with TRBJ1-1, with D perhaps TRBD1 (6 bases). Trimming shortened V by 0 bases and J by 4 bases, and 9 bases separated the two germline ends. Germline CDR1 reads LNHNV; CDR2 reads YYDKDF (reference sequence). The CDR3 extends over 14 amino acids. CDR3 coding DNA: TGTGCCACCAGCAGAGATGGGACAAGCACTGAAGCTTTCTTT. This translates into CATSRDGTSTEAFF.

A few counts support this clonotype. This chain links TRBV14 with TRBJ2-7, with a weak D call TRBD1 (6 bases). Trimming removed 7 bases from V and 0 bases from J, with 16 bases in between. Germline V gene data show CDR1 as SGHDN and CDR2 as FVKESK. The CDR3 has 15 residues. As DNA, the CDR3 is TGTGCCAGCACAACCCGACAGGTACACTCCTACGAGCAGTACTTC. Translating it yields CASTTRQVHSYEQYF.

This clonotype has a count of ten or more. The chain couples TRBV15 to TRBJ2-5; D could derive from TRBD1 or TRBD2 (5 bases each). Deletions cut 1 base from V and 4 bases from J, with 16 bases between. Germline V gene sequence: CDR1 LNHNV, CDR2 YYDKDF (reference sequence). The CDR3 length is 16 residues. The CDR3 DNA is TGTGCCACCAGCAGAGTTTCGGGGCTGGGAGCAGAGACCCAGTACTTC. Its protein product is CATSRVSGLGAETQYF.

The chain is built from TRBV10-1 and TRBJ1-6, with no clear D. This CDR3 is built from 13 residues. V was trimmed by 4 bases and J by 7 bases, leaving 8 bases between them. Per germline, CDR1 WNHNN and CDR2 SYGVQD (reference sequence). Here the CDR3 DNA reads TGCGCCAGCAGTGCCCAGATCAATTCACCCCTCCACTTT. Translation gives CASSAQINSPLHF.

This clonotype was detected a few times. The CDR3 coding sequence is TGTGCCAGCACGGGAGGCAGGATTAACGGGGAGCTGTTTTTT. This codes for CASTGGRINGELFF. The V and J genes are TRBV6-5 and TRBJ2-2; 7 bases align to TRBD2. The ends lost 7 bases at V and 7 bases at J; junction bases unmatched: 9. Germline values: CDR1 MNHEY, CDR2 SVGAGI. The CDR3 runs to 14 residues.

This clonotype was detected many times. This CDR3 reads CSVEDTTRQGGGLYEQYF. CDR3 DNA sequence: TGCAGCGTTGAAGACACAACCCGACAGGGGGGAGGGCTCTACGAGCAGTACTTC. The rearrangement links TRBV29-1 to TRBJ2-7; 9 nucleotides line up with TRBD1. The CDR3 has 18 amino acids. V lost 0 bases, J lost 3 bases, and 15 bases stayed unmatched. Germline V lookup: CDR1 SQVTM, CDR2 ANQGSEA.

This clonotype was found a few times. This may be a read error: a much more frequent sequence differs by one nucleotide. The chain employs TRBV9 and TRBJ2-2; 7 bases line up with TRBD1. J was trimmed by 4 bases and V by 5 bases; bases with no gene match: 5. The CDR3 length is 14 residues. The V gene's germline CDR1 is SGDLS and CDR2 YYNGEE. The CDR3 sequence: CASRLQGTTGELFF. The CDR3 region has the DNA TGTGCCAGCAGATTACAGGGGACCACCGGGGAGCTGTTTTTT.

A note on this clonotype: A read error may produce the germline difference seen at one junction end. The CDR3 DNA reads as TGTGTCAGCAGCCATCCGACAGGGCGAGCTTTCTTT. It translates to CVSSHPTGRAFF. The rearrangement joins TRBV3-1 to TRBJ1-1, with 7 bases aligning to TRBD1. The length of the CDR3 is 12 residues. Germline CDR1 is LGHDT and CDR2 is YNNKEL (reference sequence).

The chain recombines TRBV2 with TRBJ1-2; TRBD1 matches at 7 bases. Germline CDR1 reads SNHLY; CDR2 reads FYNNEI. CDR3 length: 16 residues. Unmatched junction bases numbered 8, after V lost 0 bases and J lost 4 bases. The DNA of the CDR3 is TGTGCCAGCAGTGAAGCAAGACAGGGTCTTGGCTATGGCTACACCTTC. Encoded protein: CASSEARQGLGYGYTF.

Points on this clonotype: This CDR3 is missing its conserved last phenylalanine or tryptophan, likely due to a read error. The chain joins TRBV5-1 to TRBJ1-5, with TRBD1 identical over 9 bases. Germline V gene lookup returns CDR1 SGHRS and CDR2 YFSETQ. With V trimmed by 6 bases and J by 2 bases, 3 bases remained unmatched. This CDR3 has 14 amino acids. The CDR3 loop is CASKRQGGNQPQHS. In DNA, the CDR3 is TGCGCCAGCAAGCGACAGGGGGGCAATCAGCCCCAGCATTCT.

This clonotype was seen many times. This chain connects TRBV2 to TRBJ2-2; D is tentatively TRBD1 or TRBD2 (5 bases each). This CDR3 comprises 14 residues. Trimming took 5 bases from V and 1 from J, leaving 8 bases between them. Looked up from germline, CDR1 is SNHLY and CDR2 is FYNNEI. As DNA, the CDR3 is TGTGCCAGCAGTCGTGGGGGGAACACCGGGGAGCTGTTTTTT. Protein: CASSRGGNTGELFF.

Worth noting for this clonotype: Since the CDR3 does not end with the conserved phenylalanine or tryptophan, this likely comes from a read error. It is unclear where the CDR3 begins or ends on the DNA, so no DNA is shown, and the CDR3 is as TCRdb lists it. CDR3 in amino acids: CATSVPRTGG. The rearrangement uses TRBV24-1 and TRBJ1-5; the D segment call TRBD1 is taken from the table without a DNA check. The germline V gene has CDR1 KGHDR and CDR2 SFDVKD. The CDR3 adds up to 10 amino acids, both ends counted.

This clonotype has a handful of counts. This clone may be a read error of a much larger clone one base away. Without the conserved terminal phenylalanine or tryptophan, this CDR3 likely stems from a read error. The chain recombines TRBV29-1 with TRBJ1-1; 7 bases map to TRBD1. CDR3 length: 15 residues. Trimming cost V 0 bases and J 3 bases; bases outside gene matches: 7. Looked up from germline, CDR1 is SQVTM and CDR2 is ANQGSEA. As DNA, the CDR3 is TGCAGCGTTGAAGACCACAGGGGCGGGTACACTGAAGCTTTCCTT. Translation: CSVEDHRGGYTEAFL.

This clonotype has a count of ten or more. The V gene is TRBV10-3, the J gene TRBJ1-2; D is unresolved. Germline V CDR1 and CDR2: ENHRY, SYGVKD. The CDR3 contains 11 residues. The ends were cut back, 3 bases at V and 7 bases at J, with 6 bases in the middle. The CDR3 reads CAISDGIGYTF. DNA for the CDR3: TGTGCCATCAGTGATGGAATTGGCTACACCTTC.

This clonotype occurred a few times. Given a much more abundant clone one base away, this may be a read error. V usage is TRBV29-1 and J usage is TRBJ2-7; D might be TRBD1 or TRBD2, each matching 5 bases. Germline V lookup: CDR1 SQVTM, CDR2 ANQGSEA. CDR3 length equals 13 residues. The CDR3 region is CSVELIRGGELYF. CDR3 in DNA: TGCAGCGTTGAGTTAATTCGGGGCGGCGAGCTGTACTTC.

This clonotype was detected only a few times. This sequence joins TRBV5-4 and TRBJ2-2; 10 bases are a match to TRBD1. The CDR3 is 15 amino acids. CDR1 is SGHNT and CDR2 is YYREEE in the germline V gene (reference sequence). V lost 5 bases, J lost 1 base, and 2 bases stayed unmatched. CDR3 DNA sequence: TGTGCCAGCAGGCGGGACAGGGGGAACACCGGGGAGCTGTTTTTT. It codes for CASRRDRGNTGELFF.

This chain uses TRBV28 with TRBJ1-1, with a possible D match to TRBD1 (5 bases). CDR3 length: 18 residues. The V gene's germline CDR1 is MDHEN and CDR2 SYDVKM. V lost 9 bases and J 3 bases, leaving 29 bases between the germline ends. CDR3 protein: CASSRGFRLARMDTEAFF. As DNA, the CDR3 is TGTGCCAGTTCTCGGGGGTTTCGTCTTGCCAGAATGGACACTGAAGCTTTCTTT.

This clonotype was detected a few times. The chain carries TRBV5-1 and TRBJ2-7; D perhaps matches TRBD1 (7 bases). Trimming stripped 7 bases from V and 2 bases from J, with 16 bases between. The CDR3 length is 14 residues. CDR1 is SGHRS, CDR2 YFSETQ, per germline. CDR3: CASQRAGGTYEQYF. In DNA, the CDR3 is TGCGCCAGCCAGAGGGCAGGGGGGACCTACGAGCAGTACTTC.

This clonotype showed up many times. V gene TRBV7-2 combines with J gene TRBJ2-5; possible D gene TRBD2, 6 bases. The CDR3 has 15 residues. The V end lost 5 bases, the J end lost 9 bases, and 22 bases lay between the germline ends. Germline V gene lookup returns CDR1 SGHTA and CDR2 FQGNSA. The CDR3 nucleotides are TGTGCCAGCAGCCCCTCTCGGGAGAGGGTGGGGGCCCAGTACTTC. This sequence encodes CASSPSRERVGAQYF.

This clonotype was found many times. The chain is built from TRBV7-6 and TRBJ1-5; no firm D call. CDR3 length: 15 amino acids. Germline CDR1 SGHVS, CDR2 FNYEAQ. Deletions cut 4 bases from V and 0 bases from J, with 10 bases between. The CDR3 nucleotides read TGTGCCAGCAGCTCCGGACCGAATAGCAATCAGCCCCAGCATTTT. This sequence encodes CASSSGPNSNQPQHF. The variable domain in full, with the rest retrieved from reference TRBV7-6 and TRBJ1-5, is GAGVSQSPRYKVTKRGQDVALRCDPISGHVSLYWYRQALGQGPEFLTYFNYEAQQDKSGLPNDRFSAERPEGSISTLTIQRTEQRDSAMYRCASSSGPNSNQPQHFGDGTRLSIL.

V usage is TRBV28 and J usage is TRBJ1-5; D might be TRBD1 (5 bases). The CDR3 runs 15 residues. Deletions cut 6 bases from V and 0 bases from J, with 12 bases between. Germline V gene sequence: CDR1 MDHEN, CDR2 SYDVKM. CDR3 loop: CASRRGQNSNQPQHF. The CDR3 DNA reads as TGTGCCAGCAGAAGAGGACAAAATAGCAATCAGCCCCAGCATTTT.

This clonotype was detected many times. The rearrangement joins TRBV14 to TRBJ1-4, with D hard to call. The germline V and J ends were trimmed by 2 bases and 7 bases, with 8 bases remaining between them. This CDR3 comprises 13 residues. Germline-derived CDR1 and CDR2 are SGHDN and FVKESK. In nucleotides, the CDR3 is TGTGCCAGCAGCCAAAGACGGGGTGAAAAACTGTTTTTT. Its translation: CASSQRRGEKLFF.